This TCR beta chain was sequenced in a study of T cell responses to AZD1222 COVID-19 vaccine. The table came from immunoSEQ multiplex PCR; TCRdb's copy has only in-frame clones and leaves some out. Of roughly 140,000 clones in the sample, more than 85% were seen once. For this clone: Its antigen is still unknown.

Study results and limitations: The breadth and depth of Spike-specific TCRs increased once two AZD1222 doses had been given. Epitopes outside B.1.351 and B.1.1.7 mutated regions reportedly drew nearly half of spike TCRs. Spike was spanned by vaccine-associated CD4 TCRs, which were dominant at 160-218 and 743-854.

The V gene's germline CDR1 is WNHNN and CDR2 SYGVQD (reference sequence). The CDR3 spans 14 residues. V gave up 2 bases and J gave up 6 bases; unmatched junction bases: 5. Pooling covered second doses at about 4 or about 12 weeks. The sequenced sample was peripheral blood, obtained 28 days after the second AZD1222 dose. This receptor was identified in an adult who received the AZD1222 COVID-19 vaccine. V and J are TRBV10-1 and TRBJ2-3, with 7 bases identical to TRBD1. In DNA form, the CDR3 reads TGCGCCAGCAGTGAGACAGGGGTCCTGGATACGCAGTATTTT. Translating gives CASSETGVLDTQYF.